These 3 T cell receptor beta chains were sequenced from one sample in a study of blood T cell repertoires in COVID-19. Assay used: immunoSEQ multiplex PCR; TCRdb lists only in-frame clones, some missing. The sample lists about 280,000 clones; over 75% were seen once. Material for sequencing was peripheral blood. These receptors were obtained from a human donor in a cohort sampled during active COVID-19.

The V and J genes are TRBV4-3 and TRBJ1-2; D might be TRBD1 (5 bases). Germline CDR1 LGHNA, CDR2 YSLEER. V shed 0 bases and J shed 6 bases, with 14 bases lying between them. The CDR3 runs 15 residues. Written as DNA, the CDR3 is TGCGCCAGCAGCCAAGATTCGAGGGGAGGGGATGGCTACACCTTC. Amino acid sequence: CASSQDSRGGDGYTF.

The V gene is TRBV7-9, the J gene TRBJ2-7, with a weak D call TRBD2 (6 bases). The CDR3 consists of 13 residues. Deletions cut 5 bases from V and 1 base from J, with 9 bases between. Germline V CDR1 and CDR2: SEHNR, FQNEAQ (reference sequence). CDR3 region: CASSPGLSYEQYF. The CDR3 DNA is TGTGCCAGCAGCCCGGGACTTTCCTACGAGCAGTACTTC.

This CDR3 reads CASSFGQEETQYF. In nucleotides, the CDR3 is TGTGCCAGCTCGTTCGGACAGGAAGAGACCCAGTACTTC. J is TRBJ2-5 and V is TRBV18; 7 positions match TRBD1. The CDR3 sequence is 13 residues long. V was pared by 6 bases and J by 3 bases, with 4 bases of the junction left unmatched. The germline V gene has CDR1 KGHSH and CDR2 LQKENI.